This TCR beta chain was sequenced during a study of CD8+CD57+ T cells in acquired aplastic anemia. The template for TCR beta VDJ and CDR3 sequence profiling was genomic DNA. Each CDR3 protein is one row after TCRdb ran MiXCR on the reads. The table has some 200,000 distinct CDR3 sequences, roughly half seen once. V lost 7 bases to trimming and J lost 4 bases; unmatched junction nucleotides: 5. CDR3 length: 13 residues. Germline loops: CDR1 LNHDA, CDR2 SQIVND (reference sequence). This clonotype came up many times. Patients included in sequencing had previously demonstrated CD8+CD57+ cell expansion by flow cytometry.

The chain employs TRBV19 and TRBJ2-7; the match to TRBD2 covers 9 bases. The receptor comes from a human donor with aplastic anemia. The sequencing input was sorted CD4+, CD8+, or CD8+CD57+ T cells (not recorded which) from PBMCs. The CDR3 nucleotides are TGTGCCAGTAAGGCTAGCGGGAAGTACGAGCAGTACTTC. Encoded protein: CASKASGKYEQYF.